These 19 T cell receptor beta chains originate from one sample sequenced in a study of cytomegalovirus exposure and HLA in healthy donors. Primers: 60 Vbeta forward and 13 Jbeta reverse. Clones were sequenced by immunoSEQ multiplex PCR, and TCRdb holds only the in-frame ones, with some missing. The data hold some 130,000 clones, with about two thirds observed a single time. The sequenced sample consisted of PBMCs. Source of these receptors: a man aged 50-59 years in good health and CMV-seropositive.

This chain joins TRBV6-6 and TRBJ1-4; 11 bases are shared with TRBD1. The CDR3 extends over 15 amino acids. CDR1 is MNHNY and CDR2 is SVGAGI in the germline V gene (reference sequence). V trimming: 4 bases; J trimming: 8 bases; junction bases outside the gene matches: 6. In nucleotides, the CDR3 is TGTGCCAGCAGTTCTCCGGGACAGGGGGGCGAAAAACTGTTTTTT. This gives the protein CASSSPGQGGEKLFF.

This sequence joins TRBV7-9 and TRBJ1-2; D not resolved. From germline, CDR1 is SEHNR and CDR2 FQNEAQ (reference sequence). V was pared by 10 bases and J by 3 bases, with 15 bases between. The CDR3 spans 13 residues. CDR3 in amino acids: CATTPEGYYGYTF. The CDR3 DNA reads TGTGCCACCACTCCGGAGGGATACTATGGCTACACCTTC.

The gene calls are TRBV27 and TRBJ1-1; 7 bases are shared with TRBD1. V shed 1 base and J 4 bases; nucleotides not matched to a gene: 12. This CDR3 is built from 17 residues. Germline values: CDR1 MNHEY, CDR2 SMNVEV (reference sequence). The CDR3 is CASSLYSPDRAGTEAFF. In DNA form, the CDR3 reads TGTGCCAGCAGTTTATATTCCCCAGACAGGGCGGGCACTGAAGCTTTCTTT.

The chain recombines TRBV5-1 with TRBJ1-6; 9 bases agree with TRBD1. From germline, CDR1 is SGHRS and CDR2 YFSETQ. The V and J ends lost 5 bases and 5 bases, in that order; junction bases with no gene match: 5. The CDR3 has 15 amino acids. The CDR3: CASSFTGGDNSPLHF. The CDR3 DNA is TGCGCCAGCAGTTTTACAGGGGGCGATAATTCACCCCTCCACTTT.

This clone was found once. The CDR3 DNA follows: TGCAGCGTCTCATTCGCCCGGGACAGGGGGCCCAGTCTGTTTTTT. Its translation: CSVSFARDRGPSLFF. The chain has TRBV29-1 and TRBJ2-2, with 12 bases fitting TRBD1. Germline CDR1 and CDR2: SQVTM and ANQGSEA. J lost 14 bases, V lost 6 bases, and 16 bases had no gene match. The CDR3 extends over 15 amino acids.

V is TRBV6-5 and J is TRBJ1-1; TRBD1 aligns across 8 bases. Losses at the gene ends were 5 bases for V and 6 bases for J; bases not matched to a gene: 11. Germline loops: CDR1 MNHEY, CDR2 SVGAGI. The CDR3 has 15 amino acids. CDR3 coding DNA: TGTGCCAGCAGTCGCGCCGGACAGGGTGGTTCTGAAGCTTTCTTT. It specifies CASSRAGQGGSEAFF.

This clone was found a few times. Within the sample, other DNA sequences also encode this same CDR3. The V call is TRBV19, the J call TRBJ2-6; D remains unclear. Germline V gene lookup returns CDR1 LNHDA and CDR2 SQIVND (reference sequence). V shed 4 bases and J shed 1 base, with 8 bases lying between them. This CDR3 contains 15 residues. This CDR3 reads CASSTGLSGANVLTF. In DNA form, the CDR3 reads TGTGCCAGTAGTACAGGTCTTTCTGGGGCCAACGTCCTGACTTTC. Variable domain in full (rest from reference TRBV19 and TRBJ2-6): DGGITQSPKYLFRKEGQNVTLSCEQNLNHDAMYWYRQDPGQGLRLIYYSQIVNDFQKGDIAEGYSVSREKKESFPLTVTSAQKNPTAFYLCASSTGLSGANVLTFGAGSRLTVL.

The rearrangement links TRBV7-9 to TRBJ2-7, with no clear D. Germline CDR1 is SEHNR and CDR2 is FQNEAQ (reference sequence). The CDR3 extends over 13 amino acids. Trimming pared 1 base from V and 3 bases from J, leaving 7 bases between. CDR3 DNA: TGTGCCAGCAGCTTAGGAAGCCGCTACGAGCAGTACTTC. It specifies CASSLGSRYEQYF.

This clone was observed a handful of times. V usage is TRBV6-1 and J usage is TRBJ1-1; D unresolved. Germline V gives CDR1 MNHNS, CDR2 SASEGT. The CDR3 length is 13 residues. V lost 4 bases and J lost 1, with 7 bases in between. The DNA of the CDR3 is TGTGCCAGCAGTGTTATCGGGAACACTGAAGCTTTCTTT. It specifies CASSVIGNTEAFF.

The chain carries TRBV15 and TRBJ2-7; possibly TRBD2 for D (5 bases). From germline, CDR1 is LNHNV and CDR2 YYDKDF (reference sequence). V lost 0 bases to trimming and J lost 5 bases, with 11 bases between them. CDR3 length equals 14 residues. Here the CDR3 DNA reads TGTGCCACCAGCAGAGATTTACGGGGAAACGAGCAGTACTTC. Translated, it gives CATSRDLRGNEQYF.

V and J are TRBV11-3 and TRBJ1-3; D not resolved. The germline V gene has CDR1 SGHNT and CDR2 YENEEA. This CDR3 is 15 amino acids long. Trimming removed 4 bases from V and 1 base from J, with 11 bases in between. The CDR3 protein is CASSSQYESGNTIYF. CDR3 bases: TGTGCCAGCAGCTCACAGTACGAGTCTGGAAACACCATATATTTT.

This chain joins TRBV6-5 and TRBJ2-3; TRBD1 matches 10 bases. The V and J ends lost 9 bases and 3 bases, in that order; junction bases with no gene match: 9. CDR3 size: 15 residues. Germline lookup yields CDR1 MNHEY and CDR2 SVGAGI. CDR3 protein: CASGTPGQGTDTQYF. CDR3 nucleotides: TGTGCCAGTGGTACGCCGGGACAGGGGACAGATACGCAGTATTTT.

V and J are TRBV5-1 and TRBJ1-2, with TRBD1 identical over 7 bases. V gave up 2 bases and J gave up 8 bases; unmatched junction bases: 3. Germline lookup yields CDR1 SGHRS and CDR2 YFSETQ. The CDR3 extends over 12 amino acids. In DNA, the CDR3 is TGCGCCAGCAGCTTCGACAGGGAGGGCTACACCTTC. This gives the protein CASSFDREGYTF. Based on the CDR3 plus reference TRBV5-1 and TRBJ1-2, the full variable domain is KAGVTQTPRYLIKTRGQQVTLSCSPISGHRSVSWYQQTPGQGLQFLFEYFSETQRNKGNFPGRFSGRQFSNSRSEMNVSTLELGDSALYLCASSFDREGYTFGSGTRLTVV.

The V gene is TRBV29-1, the J gene TRBJ1-1, with 10 bases identical to TRBD1. This CDR3 spans 15 amino acids. The germline V gene encodes CDR1 SQVTM and CDR2 ANQGSEA. J lost 5 bases, V lost 6 bases, and 12 bases had no gene match. CDR3 protein: CSVDRGREGRTEAFF. CDR3 nucleotide sequence: TGCAGCGTAGACAGGGGGCGCGAGGGAAGAACTGAAGCTTTCTTT.

The chain has TRBV19 and TRBJ1-2; D not resolved. V was shortened by 0 bases and J by 5 bases, with 13 bases between the two germline ends. Per germline, CDR1 LNHDA and CDR2 SQIVND (reference sequence). The CDR3 spans 15 residues. CDR3 DNA: TGTGCCAGTAGTATAGATCCCATTGGAGGGTATGGCTACACCTTC. Its translation is CASSIDPIGGYGYTF.

V usage is TRBV7-3 and J usage is TRBJ2-1, with 14 bases lining up with TRBD2. The CDR3 has 17 residues. Trimming took 5 bases from V and 6 from J; bases not matched to a gene: 9. CDR1 is SGHTA, CDR2 FQGTGA, per germline. The CDR3 DNA reads as TGTGCCAGCAGCCTAGGGACTAGCGGGAGATTTGGCAATGAGCAGTTCTTC. Translation gives CASSLGTSGRFGNEQFF.

V usage is TRBV11-3 and J usage is TRBJ2-7; possible D gene TRBD2, 6 bases. Between the trimmed V and J ends, which lost 7 bases and 5 bases, there was a span of 15 bases. There are 13 residues in the CDR3. Germline assignment: CDR1 SGHNT and CDR2 YENEEA. This chain's CDR3 is CASTRRGLNEQYF. The CDR3 nucleotides read TGTGCCAGCACCCGGAGGGGCCTTAACGAGCAGTACTTC.

The chain links TRBV7-9 to TRBJ1-1; a possible D gene is TRBD1 (5 bases). The CDR3 contains 14 residues. V lost 8 bases and J 4 bases, leaving 17 bases between the germline ends. From germline, CDR1 is SEHNR and CDR2 FQNEAQ (reference sequence). The CDR3 sequence: CASGQEGMLTEAFF. As DNA, the CDR3 is TGTGCCAGCGGCCAGGAGGGGATGCTCACTGAAGCTTTCTTT.

The chain has TRBV7-9 and TRBJ1-3; D is uncertain. Germline V lookup: CDR1 SEHNR, CDR2 FQNEAQ (reference sequence). This CDR3 is 13 amino acids long. V gave up 5 bases and J gave up 4 bases, with 9 bases separating them. The CDR3 reads CASSQRGGNTIYF. CDR3 sequence (DNA): TGTGCCAGCAGCCAAAGAGGGGGAAACACCATATATTTT.